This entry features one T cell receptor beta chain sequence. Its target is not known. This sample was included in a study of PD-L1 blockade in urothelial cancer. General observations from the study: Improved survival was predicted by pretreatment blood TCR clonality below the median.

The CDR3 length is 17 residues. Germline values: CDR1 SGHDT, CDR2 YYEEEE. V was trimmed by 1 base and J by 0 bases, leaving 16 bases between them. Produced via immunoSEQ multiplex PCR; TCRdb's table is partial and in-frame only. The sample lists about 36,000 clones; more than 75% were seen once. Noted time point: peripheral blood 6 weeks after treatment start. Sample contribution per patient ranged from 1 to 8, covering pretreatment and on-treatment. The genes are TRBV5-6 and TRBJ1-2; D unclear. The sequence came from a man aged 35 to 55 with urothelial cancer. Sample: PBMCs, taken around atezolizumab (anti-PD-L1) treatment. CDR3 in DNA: TGTGCCAGCAGCTTGTCGGTCTTGGCCCTAGCTAACTATGGCTACACCTTC. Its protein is CASSLSVLALANYGYTF.